This T cell receptor beta chain was profiled in a study of blood T cells in healthy people across ages. Germline V lookup: CDR1 KGHDR, CDR2 SFDVKD. The CDR3 has 18 residues. V lost 0 bases and J lost 0; bases outside the gene matches: 10. Next came a second PCR, run for about 6 to 12 cycles, which used a sample-barcoded 5' primer along with a J-beta primer mix. All samples gave at least 2.5 million CDR3-containing paired-end reads. TCRdb called the 5' RACE reads again in MiXCR, with one record for every CDR3 protein. The profile shows 550,000 to 600,000 distinct CDR3 sequences, approximately 30% of them singletons.

The chain couples TRBV24-1 to TRBJ2-7, with 7 bases fitting TRBD1. What was sequenced was blood. The clonotype originates from a woman aged 65 to 85 in good health. The CDR3 protein is CATSDLFPGTENSYEQYF. CDR3 DNA: TGTGCCACCAGTGATTTGTTCCCCGGGACAGAGAACTCCTACGAGCAGTACTTC.